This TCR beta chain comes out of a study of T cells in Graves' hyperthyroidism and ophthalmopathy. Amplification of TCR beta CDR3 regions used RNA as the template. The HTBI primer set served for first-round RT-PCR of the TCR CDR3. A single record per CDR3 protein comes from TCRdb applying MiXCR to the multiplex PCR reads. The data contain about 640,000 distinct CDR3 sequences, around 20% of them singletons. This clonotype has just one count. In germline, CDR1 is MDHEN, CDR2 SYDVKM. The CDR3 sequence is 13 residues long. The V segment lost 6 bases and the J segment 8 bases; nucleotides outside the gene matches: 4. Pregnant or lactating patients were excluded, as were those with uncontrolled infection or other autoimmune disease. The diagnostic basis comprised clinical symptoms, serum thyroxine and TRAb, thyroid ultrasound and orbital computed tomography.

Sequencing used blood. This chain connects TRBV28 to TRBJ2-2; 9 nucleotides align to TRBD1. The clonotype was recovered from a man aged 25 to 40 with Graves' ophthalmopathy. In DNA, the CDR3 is TGTGCCAGCAGAGACAGGGGGTTTGGGGAGCTGTTTTTT. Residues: CASRDRGFGELFF.